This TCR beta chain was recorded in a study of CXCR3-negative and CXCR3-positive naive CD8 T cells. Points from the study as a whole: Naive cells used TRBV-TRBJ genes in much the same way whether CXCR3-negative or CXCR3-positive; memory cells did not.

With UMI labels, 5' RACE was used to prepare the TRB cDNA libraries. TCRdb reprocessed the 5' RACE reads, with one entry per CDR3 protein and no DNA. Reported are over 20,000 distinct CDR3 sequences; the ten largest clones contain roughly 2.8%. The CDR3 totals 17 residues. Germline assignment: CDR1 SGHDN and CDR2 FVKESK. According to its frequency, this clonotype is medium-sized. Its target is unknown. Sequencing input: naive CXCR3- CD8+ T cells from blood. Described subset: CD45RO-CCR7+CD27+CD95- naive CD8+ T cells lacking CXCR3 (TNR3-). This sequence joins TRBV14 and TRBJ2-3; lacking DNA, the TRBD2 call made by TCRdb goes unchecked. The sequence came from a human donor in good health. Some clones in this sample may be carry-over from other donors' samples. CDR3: CASSQDWSGGSTDTQYF.